This passage covers 27 T cell receptor beta chains from one sample sequenced in a study of T cell responses to AZD1222 COVID-19 vaccine. Some clones are missing from TCRdb's copy, which holds only in-frame ones; the method was immunoSEQ multiplex PCR. In the table there are 150,000 to 200,000 clones, around 90% of which are singletons. The specimen comprised peripheral blood, sampled 28 days after the second AZD1222 dose. All receptors come from an adult who received the AZD1222 COVID-19 vaccine.

As DNA, the CDR3 is TGTGCCAGCAGCTTGGCCAGGGGCAAAACTGAAGCTTTCTTT. Protein sequence: CASSLARGKTEAFF. The rearrangement uses TRBV5-5 and TRBJ1-1; TRBD1 is a possible D gene (6 bases). V was cut by 0 bases and J by 5 bases, with 11 bases left in between. CDR1 and CDR2 (germline): SGHKS, YYEKEE (reference sequence). CDR3 size: 14 residues.

The J gene is TRBJ2-1, the V gene TRBV18; tentatively, D is TRBD2 (6 bases). The V gene lost 3 bases and the J gene lost 6 bases, with 18 bases spanning the gap. This CDR3 is built from 16 residues. Germline values: CDR1 KGHSH, CDR2 LQKENI. The CDR3, as DNA: TGTGCCAGCTCACCCCTATCACCTCATAGCGGCAATGAGCAGTTCTTC. Protein: CASSPLSPHSGNEQFF. The whole variable domain, filled in from reference TRBV18 and TRBJ2-1, reads NAGVMQNPRHLVRRRGQEARLRCSPMKGHSHVYWYRQLPEEGLKFMVYLQKENIIDESGMPKERFSAEFPKEGPSILRIQQVVRGDSAAYFCASSPLSPHSGNEQFFGPGTRLTVL.

V and J are TRBV19 and TRBJ2-2; the D call may be TRBD1 or TRBD2 (6 bases each). This CDR3 contains 16 residues. Germline V gene data show CDR1 as LNHDA and CDR2 as SQIVND (reference sequence). Trimming left V 5 bases short and J 4 bases short, with 17 bases between. CDR3 DNA: TGTGCCAGTAGTCGGTCACGGGGGCTGAGCACCGGGGAGCTGTTTTTT. This sequence encodes CASSRSRGLSTGELFF.

V and J are TRBV21-1 and TRBJ2-3. TRBV21-1 is reported as a pseudogene. CDR3 length: 17 residues. CDR3 region: CASSKAIGHRATDTQYF. As DNA, the CDR3 is TGTGCCAGCAGCAAAGCAATCGGGCACAGAGCCACAGATACGCAGTATTTT.

A note on this clone: Other DNA sequences of this sample code for an identical CDR3. The chain uses TRBV4-3 and TRBJ2-1; the D gene is possibly TRBD1 (6 bases). Germline assignment: CDR1 LGHNA and CDR2 YSLEER. V lost 1 base and J lost 0, with 10 bases in between. The length of the CDR3 is 16 residues. The CDR3 sequence: CASSQVLQGSYNEQFF. CDR3 coding DNA: TGCGCCAGCAGCCAAGTACTACAGGGCTCCTACAATGAGCAGTTCTTC.

V and J are TRBV7-2 and TRBJ1-6; weak D call: TRBD1 (6 bases). Trimming pared 3 bases from V and 3 bases from J, leaving 9 bases between. The germline CDR1 and CDR2 sequences are SGHTA and FQGNSA. The length of the CDR3 is 15 residues. Written as DNA, the CDR3 is TGTGCCAGCAGCTTGACAGGCAGCTATAATTCACCCCTCCACTTT. Its translation is CASSLTGSYNSPLHF.

The gene calls are TRBV18 and TRBJ1-6; D unresolved. This CDR3 region has 16 residues. The V gene's germline CDR1 is KGHSH and CDR2 LQKENI. V shed 2 bases and J shed 6 bases, with 14 bases lying between them. The CDR3, as DNA: TGTGCCAGCTCACCATCGGCTACGGGTTCTAATTCACCCCTCCACTTT. Amino acid sequence: CASSPSATGSNSPLHF.

This chain joins TRBV3-1 (or the pseudogene TRBV3-2) and TRBJ1-3, with 7 bases lining up with TRBD1. This CDR3 has 14 amino acids. Germline assignment: CDR1 LGHDT and CDR2 YNNKEL (reference sequence). The V and J ends lost 3 bases and 7 bases, in that order; junction bases with no gene match: 6. The CDR3 DNA reads as TGTGCCAGCAGCCAGGCGACAGGGAGGAACACCATATATTTT. This gives the protein CASSQATGRNTIYF.

The CDR3 DNA reads as TGTGCCAGCAGCTCCGGGACGGGGTATCAGCCCCAGCATTTT. Its protein is CASSSGTGYQPQHF. The J gene is TRBJ1-5, the V gene TRBV6-5; D may be TRBD1 (5 bases). Germline V lookup: CDR1 MNHEY, CDR2 SVGAGI. This CDR3 is 14 amino acids long. V dropped 6 bases and J dropped 5 bases, with 14 bases sitting between them.

This chain joins TRBV19 and TRBJ1-4, with D unresolved. Germline V gene data show CDR1 as LNHDA and CDR2 as SQIVND (reference sequence). The CDR3 length is 13 residues. The V end was cut by 3 bases, the J end by 3 bases, with 5 bases between. DNA of the CDR3: TGTGCCAGTAGTATGACGGCTAATGAAAAACTGTTTTTT. Translated: CASSMTANEKLFF. The whole variable domain, remainder taken from reference TRBV19 and TRBJ1-4, is DGGITQSPKYLFRKEGQNVTLSCEQNLNHDAMYWYRQDPGQGLRLIYYSQIVNDFQKGDIAEGYSVSREKKESFPLTVTSAQKNPTAFYLCASSMTANEKLFFGSGTQLSVL.

V gene TRBV5-1 combines with J gene TRBJ2-5, with TRBD1 identical over 7 bases. This CDR3 spans 14 amino acids. Germline lookup yields CDR1 SGHRS and CDR2 YFSETQ. Unmatched junction bases numbered 7, after V lost 4 bases and J lost 4 bases. The CDR3 DNA sequence: TGCGCCAGCAGCACCGGGACAGCCCTAGAGACCCAGTACTTC. The encoded protein is CASSTGTALETQYF.

The chain links TRBV5-4 to TRBJ2-2; 10 positions agree with TRBD1. The CDR3 contains 14 residues. Unmatched junction bases numbered 7, after V lost 7 bases and J lost 7 bases. The V gene's germline CDR1 is SGHNT and CDR2 YYREEE (reference sequence). This chain's CDR3 is CASYDRGQVGELFF. The CDR3 coding sequence is TGTGCCAGCTATGACAGGGGGCAGGTCGGGGAGCTGTTTTTT. Using reference TRBV5-4 and TRBJ2-2 for the parts outside the CDR3, the full variable domain is ETGVTQSPTHLIKTRGQQVTLRCSSQSGHNTVSWYQQALGQGPQFIFQYYREEENGRGNFPPRFSGLQFPNYSSELNVNALELDDSALYLCASYDRGQVGELFFGEGSRLTVL.

J is TRBJ1-2 and V is TRBV4-1; 7 bases match TRBD1. Losses at the gene ends were 2 bases for V and 3 bases for J; bases not matched to a gene: 6. Germline loops: CDR1 MGHRA, CDR2 YSYEKL. CDR3 length: 15 residues. The CDR3 region has the DNA TGCGCCAGCAGCCAAATCTCAGGGGGGGACTATGGCTACACCTTC. As protein: CASSQISGGDYGYTF.

This chain connects TRBV7-2 to TRBJ2-5, with 15 bases matching TRBD2. This CDR3 spans 16 amino acids. V lost 3 bases, J lost 5 bases, and 4 bases stayed unmatched. CDR1 is SGHTA, CDR2 FQGNSA, per germline. The CDR3 loop reads CASSFQGLAGGETQYF. The DNA of the CDR3 is TGTGCCAGCAGCTTTCAGGGACTAGCGGGAGGTGAGACCCAGTACTTC.

V gene TRBV19 combines with J gene TRBJ1-5, with a tentative D call TRBD1 (6 bases). Germline V gives CDR1 LNHDA, CDR2 SQIVND (reference sequence). CDR3 length: 12 residues. V lost 10 bases and J 7 bases, leaving 14 bases between the germline ends. CDR3 DNA: TGTGCCACCAGAGGGGGGTACCAGCCCCAGCATTTT. Translating it yields CATRGGYQPQHF.

This chain links TRBV18 with TRBJ1-4, with TRBD1 matching over 9 bases. Trimming at V came to 6 bases and at J to 5 bases, leaving 13 bases not matched to a gene. The CDR3 is 17 residues long. Germline assignment: CDR1 KGHSH and CDR2 LQKENI. CDR3: CASSRGQGRSPNEKLFF. Here the CDR3 DNA reads TGTGCCAGCTCCAGGGGACAGGGTCGATCCCCCAATGAAAAACTGTTTTTT.

The chain has TRBV7-8 and TRBJ1-6; D unclear. CDR3 size: 16 residues. Trimming took off 4 bases at V and 0 bases at J, with 10 bases between the two ends. Germline V gene lookup returns CDR1 SGHVS and CDR2 FQNEAQ. The CDR3 protein is CASSSGPGSYNSPLHF. The DNA for the CDR3 is TGTGCCAGCAGCTCAGGTCCGGGCTCCTATAATTCACCCCTCCACTTT.

In this sample, this clone turned up a few times. In DNA, the CDR3 is TGTGCCAGCAGCAAAGAAACGGGAGTCCAAGAGACCCAGTACTTC. It is translated as CASSKETGVQETQYF. The rearrangement uses TRBV21-1 and TRBJ2-5; the DNA was not used to check the table's D call, TRBD2. TRBV21-1 constitutes a pseudogene. The CDR3 consists of 15 residues.

V usage is TRBV11-2 and J usage is TRBJ2-7; a possible D gene is TRBD2 (6 bases). In germline, CDR1 is SGHAT, CDR2 FQNNGV. V was trimmed by 1 base and J by 2 bases, leaving 12 bases between them. The CDR3 loop spans 15 amino acids. CDR3 in DNA: TGTGCCAGCAGCTTAGGCGGGGTGAGGGCCTACGAGCAGTACTTC. It translates to CASSLGGVRAYEQYF.

The chain combines TRBV20-1 with TRBJ1-3; no clear D gene. The CDR3 has 9 residues. Trimming removed 6 bases from V and 6 bases from J, with 3 bases in between. Germline V CDR1 and CDR2: DFQATT, SNEGSKA (reference sequence). In nucleotides, the CDR3 is TGCAGTGCCCCAAACACCATATATTTT. Translated: CSAPNTIYF.

The chain combines TRBV7-4 with TRBJ1-3; D remains ambiguous. V lost 0 bases, J lost 0 bases, and 18 bases lay in between. From germline, CDR1 is SGHVT and CDR2 SQSDAQ. CDR3 length: 19 amino acids. The CDR3 loop reads CASSLAPEADSTSGNTIYF. The CDR3 DNA sequence: TGTGCCAGCAGCTTAGCCCCGGAGGCAGATTCGACCTCTGGAAACACCATATATTTT.

This sequence joins TRBV7-8 and TRBJ2-5; maybe TRBD2 (6 bases). The ends were cut back, 5 bases at V and 4 bases at J, with 11 bases in the middle. There are 13 residues in the CDR3. Germline CDR1 SGHVS, CDR2 FQNEAQ. CDR3 loop: CASSPDGRETQYF. The DNA for the CDR3 is TGTGCCAGCAGCCCCGACGGGAGAGAGACCCAGTACTTC.

The rearrangement joins TRBV6-6 to TRBJ2-3; TRBD2 aligns across 12 bases. The CDR3 consists of 15 residues. V shed 4 bases and J 9 bases; nucleotides not matched to a gene: 8. Germline loops: CDR1 MNHNY, CDR2 SVGAGI (reference sequence). The CDR3 loop reads CASSSLRLAGDTQYF. In nucleotides, the CDR3 is TGTGCCAGCAGTTCTCTAAGACTAGCGGGAGACACGCAGTATTTT.

V gene TRBV11-2 combines with J gene TRBJ2-7; D perhaps matches TRBD2 (6 bases). The V end lost 4 bases, the J end lost 3 bases, and 22 bases lay between the germline ends. This CDR3 comprises 17 residues. Germline V gene lookup returns CDR1 SGHAT and CDR2 FQNNGV. CDR3 coding DNA: TGTGCCAGCAGCTCCATAGGTACTGGAGGGCGGTACTACGAGCAGTACTTC. The encoded protein is CASSSIGTGGRYYEQYF.

This chain links TRBV6-2 or TRBV6-3 with TRBJ1-1; D is uncertain. The CDR3 spans 12 residues. Per the germline V gene, CDR1 is MNHEY and CDR2 is SVGEGT. Trimming removed 2 bases at V and 2 bases at J, with 3 bases between. This CDR3 is CASSYSNTEAFF. The CDR3 region has the DNA TGTGCCAGCAGTTACAGTAACACTGAAGCTTTCTTT.

The chain combines TRBV5-1 with TRBJ2-3; 11 nucleotides align to TRBD2. The germline V gene has CDR1 SGHRS and CDR2 YFSETQ. After removal of 2 bases from V and 2 bases from J, the junction contained 16 bases not matched to a gene. This CDR3 comprises 20 residues. CDR3 residues: CASSLPPGLAGGPNTDTQYF. Here the CDR3 DNA reads TGCGCCAGCAGCTTACCGCCCGGGCTAGCGGGAGGCCCAAACACAGATACGCAGTATTTT.

V gene TRBV28 combines with J gene TRBJ1-1; D possibly corresponds to TRBD1 (5 bases). Germline assignment: CDR1 MDHEN and CDR2 SYDVKM. This CDR3 has 14 residues. V lost 3 bases to trimming and J lost 4 bases, with 12 bases between them. The CDR3 DNA follows: TGTGCCAGCAGTTTCCTTAGTAGGGGCACTGAAGCTTTCTTT. It translates to CASSFLSRGTEAFF. Complete variable domain (other parts from reference TRBV28 and TRBJ1-1): DVKVTQSSRYLVKRTGEKVFLECVQDMDHENMFWYRQDPGLGLRLIYFSYDVKMKEKGDIPEGYSVSREKKERFSLILESASTNQTSMYLCASSFLSRGTEAFFGQGTRLTVV.